This note documents a single TCR beta chain sequence. What it recognizes is unknown. This CDR3 spans 18 amino acids. Germline values: CDR1 ENHRY, CDR2 SYGVKD. The libraries of TRB cDNA were prepared using 5' RACE with UMI labels. TCRdb reprocessed the 5' RACE reads and reports one entry per CDR3 protein, with no DNA. The specimen's table records over 100,000 distinct CDR3 sequences. Naive CD8+ T cells displayed a CD45RO-CCR7+CD27+CD95- phenotype. The source of the sample is a study of CXCR3-negative and CXCR3-positive naive CD8 T cells. Findings and caveats of the study: High diversity, comparable across both naive subsets, contrasted with much lower diversity in memory CD8+ cells.

Sequencing input: naive CXCR3- CD8+ T cells from blood. Subset denoted: CD45RO-CCR7+CD27+CD95- naive CD8+ T cells lacking CXCR3 (TNR3-). The clonotype was recovered from a human donor in good health. Some clones in this sample may be carry-over from other donors' samples. The rearrangement joins TRBV10-3 to TRBJ1-1; TCRdb picks TRBD1, but there is no DNA to check that call. CDR3 loop: CAISEAQVRERRNTEAFF.